This T cell receptor beta chain is from a study of blood T cell repertoires in COVID-19. CDR1 and CDR2 (germline): LGHNA, YSLEER. J lost 1 base, V lost 0 bases, and 12 bases had no gene match. The CDR3 length is 19 residues. Measured with immunoSEQ multiplex PCR; TCRdb has only the in-frame clones, and not every one. This repertoire shows approximately 160,000 clones, 93% found once; its top ten account for just under 2%. Source material: peripheral blood. The chain joins TRBV4-3 to TRBJ1-1; 9 positions agree with TRBD1. This receptor was identified in a woman aged 60-75 years with COVID-19, enrolled during active disease. CDR3 sequence reads: CASSQDLGAGQGTNTEAFF. DNA for the CDR3: TGCGCCAGCAGCCAAGATCTTGGGGCCGGACAGGGGACGAACACTGAAGCTTTCTTT.